These 8 T cell receptor beta chains came from one sample sequenced in a study of T cell responses to AZD1222 COVID-19 vaccine. The protocol was immunoSEQ multiplex PCR, while the TCRdb copy is restricted to in-frame clones and leaves out a portion. The sample includes around 160,000 clones, about nine tenths seen only once; the top ten take about 15%. Sequences were derived from peripheral blood, sampled on day 0 of AZD1222 vaccination. The receptors stem from an adult in good health.

CDR3 in amino acids: CASSPPDVYNSPLHF. CDR3 in DNA: TGTGCCAGCTCACCCCCGGACGTGTATAATTCACCCCTCCACTTT. This sequence joins TRBV18 and TRBJ1-6; no reliable D call. The germline V and J ends were trimmed by 3 bases and 4 bases, with 10 bases remaining between them. Germline CDR1 is KGHSH and CDR2 is LQKENI. The CDR3 runs to 15 residues.

The genes are TRBV6-6 and TRBJ1-5; D is unclear. The CDR3 covers 13 residues. CDR1 is MNHNY and CDR2 is SVGAGI in the germline V gene (reference sequence). V was cut by 4 bases and J by 9 bases, with 13 bases left in between. CDR3 sequence (DNA): TGTGCCAGCAGTTCGGATCCTCAAGCGCCCCAGCATTTT. Protein: CASSSDPQAPQHF.

This chain links TRBV7-2 with TRBJ1-1, with D uncertain. CDR3 length: 13 residues. Looked up from germline, CDR1 is SGHTA and CDR2 is FQGNSA. The germline V and J ends were trimmed by 1 base and 6 bases, with 9 bases remaining between them. The CDR3 DNA is TGTGCCAGCAGCTTAGTTTTAGCGCCTGAAGCTTTCTTT. Protein product: CASSLVLAPEAFF.

The chain has TRBV27 and TRBJ1-2, with D maybe TRBD1 (5 bases). Trimming shortened V by 4 bases and J by 7 bases, and 7 bases separated the two germline ends. CDR3 length: 11 residues. The germline CDR1 and CDR2 sequences are MNHEY and SMNVEV (reference sequence). In DNA form, the CDR3 reads TGTGCCAGCAGTTCTGGGGGTGGCTACACCTTC. Protein sequence: CASSSGGGYTF.

The chain combines TRBV7-9 with TRBJ2-3, with D possibly matching TRBD1 (6 bases). CDR1 is SEHNR and CDR2 is FQNEAQ in the germline V gene (reference sequence). Trimming took 5 bases from V and 3 from J, leaving 21 bases between them. The CDR3 spans 17 residues. Here the CDR3 reads CASSQNRDTRGTDTQYF. The CDR3 bases are TGTGCCAGCAGCCAGAACCGGGACACCAGAGGGACAGATACGCAGTATTTT.

The chain has TRBV3-1 (or the pseudogene TRBV3-2) and TRBJ1-6; D not certain. The CDR3 runs to 13 residues. The germline V gene encodes CDR1 LGHDT and CDR2 YNNKEL (reference sequence). Trimming stripped 1 base from V and 7 bases from J, with 5 bases between. The CDR3: CASSQAGNSPLHF. The CDR3 nucleotides read TGTGCCAGCAGCCAAGCAGGAAATTCACCCCTCCACTTT.

This clone showed up just once. The chain uses TRBV15 and TRBJ2-1; D unclear. Germline V gene sequence: CDR1 LNHNV, CDR2 YYDKDF (reference sequence). Trimming removed 1 base at V and 8 bases at J, with 12 bases between. This CDR3 is built from 14 residues. The CDR3 here is CATSRGGRAHEQFF. The CDR3 coding sequence is TGTGCCACCAGCAGAGGAGGACGGGCCCATGAGCAGTTCTTC.

The CDR3 region has the DNA TGTGCCTGGAGTATACAGGGGAGCTATGGCTACACCTTC. It codes for CAWSIQGSYGYTF. This chain connects TRBV30 to TRBJ1-2; 7 bases are a match to TRBD1. Trimming took 2 bases from V and 4 from J; bases not matched to a gene: 4. The CDR3 loop spans 13 amino acids. From germline, CDR1 is GTSNPN and CDR2 SVGIG (reference sequence).